One and the same sample provided the 8 T cell receptor beta chains below, sequenced in a study of cytomegalovirus exposure and HLA in healthy donors. Vbeta (60) and Jbeta (13) primers were used in the PCR. Sequenced by immunoSEQ multiplex PCR; TCRdb stores in-frame clones only, minus some. Of some 130,000 clones detected, approximately 80% appear once; the ten largest clones hold roughly 1.2%. Sequencing was performed on PBMCs. The receptors stem from a girl aged 2-9 years in good health and CMV-seronegative.

This chain links TRBV6-1 with TRBJ1-1; tentatively, D is TRBD1 (5 bases). Trimming shortened V by 6 bases and J by 1 base, and 12 bases separated the two germline ends. Germline CDR1 MNHNS, CDR2 SASEGT. The CDR3 is 14 residues long. The CDR3 region has the DNA TGTGCCAGCAGAAAGGACCAGGGGAACACTGAAGCTTTCTTT. Translation: CASRKDQGNTEAFF.

The chain combines TRBV4-1 with TRBJ2-5; 9 nucleotides match TRBD2. The DNA matches TRBJ2-7 better at its end, which makes the J call doubtful. Germline CDR1 MGHRA, CDR2 YSYEKL. The CDR3 is 15 residues long. The CDR3 is CASSGESSGSYEQYF. CDR3 DNA sequence: TGCGCCAGCAGCGGGGAGAGTAGCGGGAGCTACGAGCAGTACTTC.

This rearrangement joins TRBV27 to TRBJ2-7, with 12 bases identical to TRBD2. The germline V gene has CDR1 MNHEY and CDR2 SMNVEV (reference sequence). V was pared by 1 base and J by 2 bases, with 15 bases of the junction left unmatched. The CDR3 runs 20 residues. CDR3 in DNA: TGTGCCAGCAGTTTATACCGGAGTCTAGCGGGAGGGCAAATAACCTACGAGCAGTACTTC. It specifies CASSLYRSLAGGQITYEQYF.

The chain links TRBV6-5 to TRBJ2-5; a weak D match, TRBD1 (6 bases). The CDR3 loop spans 15 amino acids. V dropped 6 bases and J dropped 1 base, with 15 bases sitting between them. Germline CDR1 MNHEY, CDR2 SVGAGI. This CDR3 reads CASSSWQGTQETQYF. The CDR3, as DNA: TGTGCCAGCAGCAGCTGGCAGGGGACCCAAGAGACCCAGTACTTC.

The chain employs TRBV9 and TRBJ1-2, with a weak D call TRBD1 (5 bases). Germline CDR1 and CDR2: SGDLS and YYNGEE. This CDR3 spans 16 amino acids. V gave up 2 bases and J gave up 3 bases, with 17 bases separating them. DNA for the CDR3: TGTGCCAGCAGCGTCGGATCGAAAGGGGCGGACTATGGCTACACCTTC. It codes for CASSVGSKGADYGYTF.

This chain joins TRBV9 and TRBJ1-1; 11 bases are a match to TRBD1. Germline V gene lookup returns CDR1 SGDLS and CDR2 YYNGEE. This CDR3 spans 15 amino acids. The ends lost 0 bases at V and 11 bases at J; junction bases unmatched: 9. Here the CDR3 reads CASSVVERTGGHAFF. Written as DNA, the CDR3 is TGTGCCAGCAGCGTAGTAGAGAGGACAGGGGGCCATGCTTTCTTT. Variable domain in full (rest from reference TRBV9 and TRBJ1-1): DSGVTQTPKHLITATGQRVTLRCSPRSGDLSVYWYQQSLDQGLQFLIQYYNGEERAKGNILERFSAQQFPDLHSELNLSSLELGDSALYFCASSVVERTGGHAFFGQGTRLTVV.

The J gene is TRBJ2-3, the V gene TRBV15; D unresolved. This CDR3 comprises 14 residues. V was clipped by 1 base and J by 4 bases, with 9 bases between them. Germline loops: CDR1 LNHNV, CDR2 YYDKDF (reference sequence). CDR3 sequence reads: CATSRVAFPDTQYF. CDR3 coding DNA: TGTGCCACCAGCAGAGTGGCTTTCCCAGATACGCAGTATTTT.

DNA of the CDR3: TGTGCCAGCAGTGATTACGCGAGGGTCATAGTCGCGTTCTTC. It yields the protein CASSDYARVIVAFF. The chain is built from TRBV6-1 and TRBJ2-1; D possibly corresponds to TRBD2 (5 bases). Germline V gene lookup returns CDR1 MNHNS and CDR2 SASEGT. The length of the CDR3 is 14 residues. V lost 3 bases and J lost 15, with 21 bases in between.